Below, one TCR beta chain is given with its context. Its antigen is as yet unknown. TCRdb called the reads again in MiXCR, with one record for every CDR3 protein. The sample includes 750,000 to 950,000 distinct CDR3 sequences, roughly 29% of them seen just once. This sample stems from a study of T cell repertoires in cytomegalovirus infection. Between the trimmed V and J ends, which lost 2 bases and 7 bases, there was a span of 8 bases. Looked up from germline, CDR1 is MDHEN and CDR2 is SYDVKM. The CDR3 extends over 13 amino acids. This clonotype was obtained from a human donor in good health (CMV status not recorded). Some clones in this sample may be carry-over from other donors' samples. The rearrangement links TRBV28 to TRBJ1-4; D not certain. The sample here was cultured CD8+ T cells from PBMCs, taken from culture after CMV antigen stimulation. CDR3 sequence: CASSLPRPEKLFF. Written as DNA, the CDR3 is TGTGCCAGCAGTTTACCGAGGCCTGAAAAACTGTTTTTT.